The sequence of this T cell receptor (beta chain) was determined in a study of blood T cell repertoires in COVID-19. Study as a whole: Samples representing acute and convalescent COVID-19 were sourced from the United States, Italy and Spain. The analysed material was cDNA or gDNA that came from T cells, B-cell-depleted T cells, or PBMCs.

Seattle participants joined during active infection and were tracked over time. In the original processing: Estimation of nucleated cell counts relied on the amplification of reference gene primers. Sequencing used immunoSEQ multiplex PCR; TCRdb keeps in-frame clones, though not all of them. The V and J calls and clone size are taken from that table; D and trimming were inferred from the DNA. The table lists about 220,000 clones, about 81% of them singletons, with about 4.8% in the top ten. CDR3 length: 14 amino acids. V was clipped by 2 bases and J by 3 bases, with 13 bases between them. Germline V gene sequence: CDR1 SQVTM, CDR2 ANQGSEA.

This TCR was sampled from a woman aged 65 to 85 with COVID-19, enrolled during active disease. The specimen was peripheral blood. This rearrangement joins TRBV29-1 to TRBJ1-1; possible D gene TRBD1, 6 bases. The CDR3 sequence is CSVEPRQDHTEAFF. Written as DNA, the CDR3 is TGCAGCGTTGAACCTAGACAGGATCACACTGAAGCTTTCTTT.